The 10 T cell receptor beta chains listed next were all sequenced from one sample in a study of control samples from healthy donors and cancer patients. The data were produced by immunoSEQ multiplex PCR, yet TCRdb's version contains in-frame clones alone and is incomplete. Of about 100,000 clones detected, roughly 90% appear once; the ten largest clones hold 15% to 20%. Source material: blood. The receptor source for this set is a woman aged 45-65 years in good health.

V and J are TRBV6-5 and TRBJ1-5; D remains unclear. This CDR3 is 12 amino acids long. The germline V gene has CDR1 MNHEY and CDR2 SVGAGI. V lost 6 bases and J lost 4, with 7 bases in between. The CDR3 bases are TGTGCCAGCAGACACCCGAATCAGCCCCAGCATTTT. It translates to CASRHPNQPQHF.

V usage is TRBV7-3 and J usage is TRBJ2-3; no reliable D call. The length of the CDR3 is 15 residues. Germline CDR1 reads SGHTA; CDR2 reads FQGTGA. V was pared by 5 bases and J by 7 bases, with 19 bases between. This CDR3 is CASSPYSSRANTQYF. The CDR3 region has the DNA TGTGCCAGCAGCCCATACTCGTCTCGGGCTAATACGCAGTATTTT.

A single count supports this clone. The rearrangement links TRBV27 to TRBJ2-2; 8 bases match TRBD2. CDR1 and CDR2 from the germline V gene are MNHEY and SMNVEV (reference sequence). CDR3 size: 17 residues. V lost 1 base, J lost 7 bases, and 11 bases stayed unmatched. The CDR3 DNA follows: TGTGCCAGCAGTTTATATGTCCGGGAGGGCCTGGGCGGGGAGCTGTTTTTT. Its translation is CASSLYVREGLGGELFF.

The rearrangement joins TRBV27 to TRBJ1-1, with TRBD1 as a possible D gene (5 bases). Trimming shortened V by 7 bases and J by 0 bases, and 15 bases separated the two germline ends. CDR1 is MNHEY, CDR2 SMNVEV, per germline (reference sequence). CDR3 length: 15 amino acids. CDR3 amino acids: CASIPPGRMNTEAFF. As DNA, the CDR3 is TGTGCCAGCATTCCACCGGGACGGATGAACACTGAAGCTTTCTTT.

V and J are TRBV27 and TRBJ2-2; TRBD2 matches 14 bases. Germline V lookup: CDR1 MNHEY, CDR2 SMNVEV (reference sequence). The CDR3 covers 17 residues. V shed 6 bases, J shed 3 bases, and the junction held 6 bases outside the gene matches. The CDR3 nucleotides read TGTGCCAGCAGGAGGGAGGGACTAGCGGGAGACACCGGGGAGCTGTTTTTT. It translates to CASRREGLAGDTGELFF.

For the CDR3, the DNA is TGTGCCAGCAGTCACCAAACGGGAGTCGGGGAGACCCAGTACTTC. It yields the protein CASSHQTGVGETQYF. The chain joins TRBV6-2 or TRBV6-3 to TRBJ2-5; a possible D gene is TRBD2 (6 bases). The CDR3 is 15 amino acids. Trimming shortened V by 5 bases and J by 5 bases, and 18 bases separated the two germline ends. CDR1 MNHEY and CDR2 SVGEGT come from the germline V gene.

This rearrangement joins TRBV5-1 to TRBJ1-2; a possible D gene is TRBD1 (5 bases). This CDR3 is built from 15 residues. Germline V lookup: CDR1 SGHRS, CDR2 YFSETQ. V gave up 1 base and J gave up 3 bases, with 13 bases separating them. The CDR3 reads CASSLRRGADYGYTF. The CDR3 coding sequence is TGCGCCAGCAGCTTGCGTCGTGGGGCCGACTATGGCTACACCTTC.

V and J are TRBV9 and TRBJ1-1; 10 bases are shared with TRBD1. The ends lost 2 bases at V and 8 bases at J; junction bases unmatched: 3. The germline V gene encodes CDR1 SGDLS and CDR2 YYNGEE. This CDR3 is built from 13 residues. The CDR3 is CASSVGTGDEAFF. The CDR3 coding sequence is TGTGCCAGCAGCGTGGGGACAGGGGACGAAGCTTTCTTT.

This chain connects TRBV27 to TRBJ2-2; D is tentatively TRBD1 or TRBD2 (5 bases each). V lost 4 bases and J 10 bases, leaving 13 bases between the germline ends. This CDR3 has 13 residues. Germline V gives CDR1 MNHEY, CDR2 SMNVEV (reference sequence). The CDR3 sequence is CASSWPGLTELFF. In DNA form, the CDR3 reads TGTGCCAGCAGTTGGCCGGGGCTCACGGAGCTGTTTTTT.

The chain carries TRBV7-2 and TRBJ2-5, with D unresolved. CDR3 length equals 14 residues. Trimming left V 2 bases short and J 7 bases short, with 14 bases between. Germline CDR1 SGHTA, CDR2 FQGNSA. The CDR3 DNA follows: TGTGCCAGCAGCTTAACCGAGCCTGGTCTGACCCAGTACTTC. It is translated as CASSLTEPGLTQYF.